Listed below are T cell receptor beta chains from one sample, sequenced in a study of T cell responses to AZD1222 COVID-19 vaccine. The protocol was immunoSEQ multiplex PCR, while the TCRdb copy is restricted to in-frame clones and leaves out a portion. The table lists about 100,000 clones, more than 70% of them singletons. The sample in question was peripheral blood, obtained on day 0 of MenACWY control vaccination. Receptors were obtained from an adult in good health. The CDR3 runs from the conserved cysteine through the conserved F or W. D genes are given only for firm matches. Some rows mark clone size as missing; the rest say once, few, many or name a class of expanded clone.

D gene: -; V gene: TRBV7-3; J gene: TRBJ2-3; clone size: once; CDR3 DNA: TGTGCCAGCAGCTTAGCTGCCCACATCACAGATACGCAGTATTTT; CDR3 protein: CASSLAAHITDTQYF
D gene: TRBD1; V gene: TRBV19; J gene: TRBJ2-5; clone size: -; CDR3 DNA: TGTGCCAGTAGTCCCCGCGGGACAGGGGGCAAAGAGACCCAGTACTTC; CDR3 protein: CASSPRGTGGKETQYF
D gene: -; V gene: TRBV6-5; J gene: TRBJ2-6; clone size: -; CDR3 DNA: TGTGCCAGCAGTTACGATGACTCTGGGGCCAACGTCCTGACTTTC; CDR3 protein: CASSYDDSGANVLTF
D gene: -; V gene: TRBV29-1; J gene: TRBJ1-1; clone size: -; CDR3 DNA: TGCAGCGTCGCACCTGGACGGAGCACTGAAGCTTTCTTT; CDR3 protein: CSVAPGRSTEAFF
D gene: -; V gene: TRBV5-1; J gene: TRBJ2-1; clone size: -; CDR3 DNA: TGCGCCAGCAGCTTGGCTAGGTGGGGGGGACACGACAATGAGCAGTTCTTC; CDR3 protein: CASSLARWGGHDNEQFF
D gene: TRBD1; V gene: TRBV2; J gene: TRBJ2-7; clone size: -; CDR3 DNA: TGTGCCAGCAGTGCGGGTAGGGGGCGGAACGAGCAGTACTTC; CDR3 protein: CASSAGRGRNEQYF
D gene: -; V gene: TRBV5-1; J gene: TRBJ2-3; clone size: -; CDR3 DNA: TGCGCCAGCACCGAGGGGGGCGTCACAGATACGCAGTATTTT; CDR3 protein: CASTEGGVTDTQYF
D gene: -; V gene: TRBV18; J gene: TRBJ1-2; clone size: -; CDR3 DNA: TGTGCCAGCTCACCCGGGACGGAGCCCCTGACTGGCTACACCTTC; CDR3 protein: CASSPGTEPLTGYTF
D gene: -; V gene: TRBV10-3; J gene: TRBJ2-7; clone size: -; CDR3 DNA: TGTGCCATCAGTGGCGGCGCGGACAGCTCCTACGAGCAGTACTTC; CDR3 protein: CAISGGADSSYEQYF
D gene: TRBD1; V gene: TRBV11-2; J gene: TRBJ2-1; clone size: -; CDR3 DNA: TGTGCCAGCAGCTCACGGACAGGGAGGAATGAGCAGTTCTTC; CDR3 protein: CASSSRTGRNEQFF
D gene: -; V gene: TRBV10-3; J gene: TRBJ1-5; clone size: -; CDR3 DNA: TGTGCCATCACTCTGGAGGGGGGGATCAATCAGCCCCAGCATTTT; CDR3 protein: CAITLEGGINQPQHF
D gene: -; V gene: TRBV19; J gene: TRBJ2-1; clone size: once; CDR3 DNA: TGTGCCAGTAGTTTAAGCGGGCCCCCCTACAATGAGCAGTTCTTC; CDR3 protein: CASSLSGPPYNEQFF
D gene: TRBD1; V gene: TRBV11-2; J gene: TRBJ2-5; clone size: -; CDR3 DNA: TGTGCCAGCAGCCCGGACAGGAGGGAGACCCAGTACTTC; CDR3 protein: CASSPDRRETQYF